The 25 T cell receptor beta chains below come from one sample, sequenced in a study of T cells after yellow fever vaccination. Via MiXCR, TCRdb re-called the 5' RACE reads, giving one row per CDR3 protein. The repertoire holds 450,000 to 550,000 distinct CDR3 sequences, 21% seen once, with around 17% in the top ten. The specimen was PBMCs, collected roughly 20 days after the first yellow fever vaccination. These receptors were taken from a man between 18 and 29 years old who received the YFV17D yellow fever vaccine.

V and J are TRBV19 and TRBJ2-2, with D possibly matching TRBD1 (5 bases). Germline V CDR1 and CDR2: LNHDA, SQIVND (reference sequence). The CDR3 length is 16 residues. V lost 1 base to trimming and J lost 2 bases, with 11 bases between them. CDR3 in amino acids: CASSIVRDRNTGELFF. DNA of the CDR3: TGTGCCAGTAGTATAGTCAGAGACAGAAACACCGGGGAGCTGTTTTTT.

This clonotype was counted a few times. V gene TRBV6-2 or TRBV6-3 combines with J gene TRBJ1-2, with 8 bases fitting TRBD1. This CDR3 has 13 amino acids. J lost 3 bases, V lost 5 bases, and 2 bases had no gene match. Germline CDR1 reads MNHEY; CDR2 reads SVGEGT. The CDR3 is CASSMTGDYGYTF. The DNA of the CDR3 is TGTGCCAGCAGTATGACAGGGGACTATGGCTACACCTTC.

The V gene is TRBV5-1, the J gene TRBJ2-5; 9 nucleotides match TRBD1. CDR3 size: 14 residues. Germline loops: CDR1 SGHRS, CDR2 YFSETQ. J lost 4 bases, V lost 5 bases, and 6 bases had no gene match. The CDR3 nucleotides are TGCGCCAGCAGGACAGGGGGATTCTCAGAGACCCAGTACTTC. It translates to CASRTGGFSETQYF.

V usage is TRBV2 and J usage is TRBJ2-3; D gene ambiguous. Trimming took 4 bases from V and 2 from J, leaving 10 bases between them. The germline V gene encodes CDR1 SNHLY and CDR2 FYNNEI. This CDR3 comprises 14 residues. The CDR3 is CASSGTEPTDTQYF. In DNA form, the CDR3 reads TGTGCCAGCAGTGGGACGGAACCCACAGATACGCAGTATTTT.

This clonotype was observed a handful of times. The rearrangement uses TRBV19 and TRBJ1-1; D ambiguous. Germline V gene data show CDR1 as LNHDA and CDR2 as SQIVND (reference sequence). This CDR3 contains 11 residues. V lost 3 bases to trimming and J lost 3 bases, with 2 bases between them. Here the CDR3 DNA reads TGTGCCAGTAGTATCTACACTGAAGCTTTCTTT. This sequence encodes CASSIYTEAFF.

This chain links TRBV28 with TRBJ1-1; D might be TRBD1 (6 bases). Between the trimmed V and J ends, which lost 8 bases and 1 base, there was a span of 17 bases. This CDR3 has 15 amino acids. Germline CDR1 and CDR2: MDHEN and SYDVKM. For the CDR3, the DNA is TGTGCCAGCCCACCTTGGGGGGCCCGGAACACTGAAGCTTTCTTT. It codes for CASPPWGARNTEAFF. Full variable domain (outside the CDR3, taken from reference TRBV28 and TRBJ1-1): DVKVTQSSRYLVKRTGEKVFLECVQDMDHENMFWYRQDPGLGLRLIYFSYDVKMKEKGDIPEGYSVSREKKERFSLILESASTNQTSMYLCASPPWGARNTEAFFGQGTRLTVV.

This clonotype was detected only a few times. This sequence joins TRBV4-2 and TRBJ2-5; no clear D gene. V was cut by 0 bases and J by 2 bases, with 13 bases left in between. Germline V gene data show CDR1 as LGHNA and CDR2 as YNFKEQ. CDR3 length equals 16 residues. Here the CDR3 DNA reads TGTGCCAGCAGCCAAGATCAGAGTAGGGCACAAGAGACCCAGTACTTC. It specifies CASSQDQSRAQETQYF.

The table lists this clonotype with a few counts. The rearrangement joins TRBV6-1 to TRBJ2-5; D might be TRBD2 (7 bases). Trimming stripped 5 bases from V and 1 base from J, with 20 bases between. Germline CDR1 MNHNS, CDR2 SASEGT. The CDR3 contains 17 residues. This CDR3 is CASSRPSGEGGQETQYF. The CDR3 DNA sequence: TGTGCCAGCAGTAGGCCCTCAGGGGAGGGGGGCCAAGAGACCCAGTACTTC.

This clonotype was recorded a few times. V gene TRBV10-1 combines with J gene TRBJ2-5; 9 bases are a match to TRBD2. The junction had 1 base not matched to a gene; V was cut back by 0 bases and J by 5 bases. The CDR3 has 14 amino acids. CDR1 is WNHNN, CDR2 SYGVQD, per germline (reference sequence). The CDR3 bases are TGCGCCAGCAGTGAGTCGACTAGCGGCGAGACCCAGTACTTC. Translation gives CASSESTSGETQYF.

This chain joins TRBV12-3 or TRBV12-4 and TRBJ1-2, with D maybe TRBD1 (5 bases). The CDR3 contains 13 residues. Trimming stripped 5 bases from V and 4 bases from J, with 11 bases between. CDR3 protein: CASSIRRAYGYTF. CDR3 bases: TGTGCCAGCAGTATTCGCAGGGCCTATGGCTACACCTTC.

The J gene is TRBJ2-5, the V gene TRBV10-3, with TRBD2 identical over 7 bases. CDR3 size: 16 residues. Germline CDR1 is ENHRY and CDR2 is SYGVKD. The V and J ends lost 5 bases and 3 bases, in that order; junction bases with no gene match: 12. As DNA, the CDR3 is TGTGCCATCAGTCCTCAGGGCGCAGGGAGGGAAGAGACCCAGTACTTC. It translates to CAISPQGAGREETQYF.

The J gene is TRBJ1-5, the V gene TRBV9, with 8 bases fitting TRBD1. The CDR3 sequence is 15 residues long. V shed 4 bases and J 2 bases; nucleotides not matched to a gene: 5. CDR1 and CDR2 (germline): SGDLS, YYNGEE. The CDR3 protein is CASSNRDRRNQPQHF. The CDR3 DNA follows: TGTGCCAGCAGCAACCGGGACAGGCGCAATCAGCCCCAGCATTTT.

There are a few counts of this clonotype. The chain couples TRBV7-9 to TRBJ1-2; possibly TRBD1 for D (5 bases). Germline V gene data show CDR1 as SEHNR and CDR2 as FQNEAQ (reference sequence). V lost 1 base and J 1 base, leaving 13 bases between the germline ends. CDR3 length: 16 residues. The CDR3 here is CASSLGGWGLNYGYTF. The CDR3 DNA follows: TGTGCCAGCAGCTTAGGAGGTTGGGGCCTTAACTATGGCTACACCTTC.

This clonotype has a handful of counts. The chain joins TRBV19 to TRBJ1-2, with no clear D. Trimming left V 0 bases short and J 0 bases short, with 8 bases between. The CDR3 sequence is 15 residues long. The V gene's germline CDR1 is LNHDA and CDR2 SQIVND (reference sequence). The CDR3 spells CASSIDFDTNYGYTF. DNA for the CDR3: TGTGCCAGTAGTATAGATTTCGACACTAACTATGGCTACACCTTC.

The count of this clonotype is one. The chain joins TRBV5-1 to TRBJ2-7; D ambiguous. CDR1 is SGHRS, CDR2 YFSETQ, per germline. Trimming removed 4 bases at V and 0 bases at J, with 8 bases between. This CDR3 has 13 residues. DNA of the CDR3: TGCGCCAGCAGCACCCCCCACTCCTACGAGCAGTACGTC. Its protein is CASSTPHSYEQYV.

The CDR3, as DNA: TGTGCCAGCAGCCAAAATAGCGGGGCAGAGACCCAGTACTTC. Translating it yields CASSQNSGAETQYF. The chain has TRBV3-1 and TRBJ2-5; 8 bases agree with TRBD2. From germline, CDR1 is LGHDT and CDR2 YNNKEL (reference sequence). After removal of 2 bases from V and 4 bases from J, the junction contained 3 bases not matched to a gene. The CDR3 consists of 14 residues.

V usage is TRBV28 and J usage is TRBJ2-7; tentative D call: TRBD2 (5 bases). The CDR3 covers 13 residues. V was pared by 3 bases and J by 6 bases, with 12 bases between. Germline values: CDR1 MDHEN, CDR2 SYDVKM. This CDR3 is CASSLVGSGEQYV. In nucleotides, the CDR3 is TGTGCCAGCAGTTTGGTCGGCAGCGGCGAGCAGTACGTC.

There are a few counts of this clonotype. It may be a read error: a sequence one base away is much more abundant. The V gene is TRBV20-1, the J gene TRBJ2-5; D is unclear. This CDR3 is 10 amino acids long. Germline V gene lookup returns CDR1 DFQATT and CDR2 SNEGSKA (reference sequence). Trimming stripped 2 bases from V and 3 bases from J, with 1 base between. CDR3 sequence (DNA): TGCAGTGCTAGAAAAGAGACCCAGTACTTC. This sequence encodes CSARKETQYF.

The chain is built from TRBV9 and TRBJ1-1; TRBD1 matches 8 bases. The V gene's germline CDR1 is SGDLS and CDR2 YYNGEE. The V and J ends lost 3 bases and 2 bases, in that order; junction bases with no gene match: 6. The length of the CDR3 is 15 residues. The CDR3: CASSAGQGFNTEAFF. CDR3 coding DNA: TGTGCCAGCAGCGCAGGACAGGGTTTTAACACTGAAGCTTTCTTT.

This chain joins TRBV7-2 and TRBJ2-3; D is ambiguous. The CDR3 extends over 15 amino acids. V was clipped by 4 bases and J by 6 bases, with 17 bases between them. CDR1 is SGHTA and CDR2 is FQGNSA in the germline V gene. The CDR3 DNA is TGTGCCAGCAGCTCCTCGACGGGCGCTTCGGATACGCAGTATTTT. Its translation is CASSSSTGASDTQYF. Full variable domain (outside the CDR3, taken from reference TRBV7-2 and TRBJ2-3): GAGVSQSPSNKVTEKGKDVELRCDPISGHTALYWYRQSLGQGLEFLIYFQGNSAPDKSGLPSDRFSAERTGGSVSTLTIQRTQQEDSAVYLCASSSSTGASDTQYFGPGTRLTVL.

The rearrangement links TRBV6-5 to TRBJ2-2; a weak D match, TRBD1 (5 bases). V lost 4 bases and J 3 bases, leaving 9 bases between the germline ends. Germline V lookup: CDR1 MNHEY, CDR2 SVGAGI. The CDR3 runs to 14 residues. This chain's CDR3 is CASSLQVYTGELFF. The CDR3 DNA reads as TGTGCCAGCAGTTTACAGGTTTACACCGGGGAGCTGTTTTTT.

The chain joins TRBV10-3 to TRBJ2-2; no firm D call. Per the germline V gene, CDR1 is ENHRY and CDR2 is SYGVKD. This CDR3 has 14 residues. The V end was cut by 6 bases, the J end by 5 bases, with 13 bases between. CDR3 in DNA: TGTGCCATCAGCCCCCCTGAAGGGACCGGGGAGCTGTTTTTT. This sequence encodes CAISPPEGTGELFF.

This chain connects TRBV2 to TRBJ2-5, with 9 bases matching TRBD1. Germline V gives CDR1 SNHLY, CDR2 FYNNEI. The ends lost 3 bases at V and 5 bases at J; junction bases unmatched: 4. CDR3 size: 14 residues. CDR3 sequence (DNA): TGTGCCAGCAGTGACGGACAGGGGTGGGAGACCCAGTACTTC. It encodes CASSDGQGWETQYF.

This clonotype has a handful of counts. The CDR3 DNA sequence: TGCGCCAGCAGCCAAGATCGGGACCTGAACACTGAAGCTTTCTTT. It yields the protein CASSQDRDLNTEAFF. V gene TRBV4-3 combines with J gene TRBJ1-1, with a weak D call TRBD1 (5 bases). Germline V CDR1 and CDR2: LGHNA, YSLEER. This CDR3 comprises 15 residues. Trimming removed 0 bases at V and 0 bases at J, with 8 bases between.

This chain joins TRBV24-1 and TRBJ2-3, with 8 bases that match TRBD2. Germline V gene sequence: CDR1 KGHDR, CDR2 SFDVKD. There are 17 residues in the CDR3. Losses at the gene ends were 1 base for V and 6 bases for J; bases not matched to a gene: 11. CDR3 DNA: TGTGCCACCAGTGATTTTAGGCGGCGGGGGGCCAGGGATACGCAGTATTTT. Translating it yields CATSDFRRRGARDTQYF.